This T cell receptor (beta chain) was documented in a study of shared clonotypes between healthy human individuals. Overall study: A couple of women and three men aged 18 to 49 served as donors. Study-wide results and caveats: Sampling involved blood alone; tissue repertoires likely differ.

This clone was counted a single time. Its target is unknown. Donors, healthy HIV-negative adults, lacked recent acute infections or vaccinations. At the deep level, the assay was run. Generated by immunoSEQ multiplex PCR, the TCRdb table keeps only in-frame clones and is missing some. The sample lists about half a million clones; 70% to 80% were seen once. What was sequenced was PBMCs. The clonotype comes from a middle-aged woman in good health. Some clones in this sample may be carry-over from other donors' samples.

The DNA for the CDR3 is TGTGCCAGCAGTTTATCGGCCAGACTAAGGGAAAAACTGTTTTTT. It specifies CASSLSARLREKLFF. The chain joins TRBV27 to TRBJ1-4; D unresolved. The CDR3 loop spans 15 amino acids. Trimming took 0 bases from V and 8 from J, leaving 13 bases between them. CDR1 and CDR2 from the germline V gene are MNHEY and SMNVEV (reference sequence).